This T cell receptor beta chain derives from a study of T-cell reconstitution after alpha-beta-depleted transplantation in children. General study results and limits: Some patients owed their high day-60 TCRbeta diversity to surviving recipient T cells and thymic progenitors.

This CDR3 region has 16 residues. Germline V lookup: CDR1 LGHNA, CDR2 YNFKEQ. Germline trimming cut 1 base from V and 8 bases from J; bases unmatched to any gene: 10. This clonotype was seen more than once but under ten times. Its antigen is as yet unknown. This sample's TCRbeta library carried unique molecular identifier barcodes. A single record per CDR3 protein comes from TCRdb applying MiXCR to the PCR reads. The sample records just under 350,000 distinct CDR3 sequences, 15% to 20% being singletons. Source: PBMCs, mostly from graft donor cells, taken 360 days after TCRalphabeta/CD19-depleted stem cell transplant. V usage is TRBV4-2 and J usage is TRBJ2-1; TRBD2 aligns across 8 bases. The origin of this receptor is a male patient under 10 years old who had a stem cell transplant for acute lymphoblastic leukemia, so the T cells may come from the graft donor. CDR3 sequence (DNA): TGTGCCAGCAGCCAAGTATTCCAGCGGGAGAGTGATGAGCAGTTCTTC. It encodes CASSQVFQRESDEQFF.